These 2 T cell receptor beta chains came from one sample sequenced in a study of T cell responses to AZD1222 COVID-19 vaccine. TCRdb's copy holds only in-frame clones and misses some; the assay was immunoSEQ multiplex PCR. This table holds around 150,000 clones, under 95% found once. The sequences come from peripheral blood, collected on day 0 of MenACWY control vaccination. The receptors derive from an adult in good health.

V and J are TRBV3-1 (or the pseudogene TRBV3-2) and TRBJ1-1, with unresolved D. CDR3 length: 12 amino acids. The germline gives CDR1 LGHDT, CDR2 YNNKEL (reference sequence). The V and J ends lost 6 bases and 5 bases respectively, with 10 bases between them. CDR3 in DNA: TGTGCCAGCAGAATTTCAGGAACTGAAGCTTTCTTT. Residues: CASRISGTEAFF.

The V gene is TRBV15, the J gene TRBJ1-1; D is possibly TRBD1 (5 bases). The germline gives CDR1 LNHNV, CDR2 YYDKDF (reference sequence). V shed 8 bases and J shed 5 bases, with 15 bases lying between them. This CDR3 has 13 residues. CDR3 sequence reads: CATQEGLGTEAFF. CDR3 nucleotide sequence: TGTGCCACCCAAGAGGGGCTGGGGACTGAAGCTTTCTTT.